The 16 T cell receptor beta chains below come from one sample, sequenced in a study of blood T cell repertoires in COVID-19. Some clones are missing from TCRdb's copy, which holds only in-frame ones; the method was immunoSEQ multiplex PCR. The data show 330,000 or so clones, with 80% to 90% seen just once and about 2.1% held by the top ten. Sequencing used PBMCs or T cells enriched from blood (not recorded which). The receptors shown here come from a man aged 40-49 years in a cohort exposed to, infected with or recovered from COVID-19 (not recorded which).

V is TRBV7-3 and J is TRBJ1-2, with 9 positions matching TRBD1. The V gene's germline CDR1 is SGHTA and CDR2 FQGTGA. Trimming took 5 bases from V and 1 from J; bases not matched to a gene: 5. This CDR3 has 15 amino acids. The CDR3 nucleotides read TGTGCCAGCAGCCCTACAGGGGGCCTTAACTATGGCTACACCTTC. As protein: CASSPTGGLNYGYTF.

This chain joins TRBV28 and TRBJ1-1; 9 nucleotides line up with TRBD1. The germline V gene encodes CDR1 MDHEN and CDR2 SYDVKM. V gave up 3 bases and J gave up 3 bases; unmatched junction bases: 5. CDR3 size: 15 residues. In DNA, the CDR3 is TGTGCCAGCAGTTTTCAAGGGACAGGGTACACTGAAGCTTTCTTT. Protein: CASSFQGTGYTEAFF. The full variable domain, its missing parts supplied by reference TRBV28 and TRBJ1-1, is DVKVTQSSRYLVKRTGEKVFLECVQDMDHENMFWYRQDPGLGLRLIYFSYDVKMKEKGDIPEGYSVSREKKERFSLILESASTNQTSMYLCASSFQGTGYTEAFFGQGTRLTVV.

The gene calls are TRBV5-1 and TRBJ1-5; 9 positions match TRBD1. The CDR3 loop spans 13 amino acids. J lost 5 bases, V lost 5 bases, and 2 bases had no gene match. Germline V gene sequence: CDR1 SGHRS, CDR2 YFSETQ. CDR3 sequence reads: CASRQGADQPQHF. In DNA, the CDR3 is TGCGCCAGCAGACAGGGGGCAGATCAGCCCCAGCATTTT.

The chain carries TRBV11-2 and TRBJ1-2; 8 bases map to TRBD1. Germline V gene data show CDR1 as SGHAT and CDR2 as FQNNGV. Trimming removed 5 bases from V and 2 bases from J; junction bases left unmatched: 10. CDR3 size: 16 residues. Here the CDR3 DNA reads TGTGCCAGCAGCCCTCCCGGACAGGGTCTGAACTATGGCTACACCTTC. It translates to CASSPPGQGLNYGYTF.

The rearrangement links TRBV7-7 to TRBJ2-1; possibly TRBD2 for D (7 bases). The CDR3 is 14 amino acids. The ends were cut back, 1 base at V and 7 bases at J, with 11 bases in the middle. Germline lookup yields CDR1 SSHAT and CDR2 FNYEAQ (reference sequence). Here the CDR3 DNA reads TGTGCCAGCAGCTTAGTGGAGGGGGGGAATGAGCAGTTCTTC. The encoded protein is CASSLVEGGNEQFF.

V gene TRBV7-9 combines with J gene TRBJ2-5; 12 nucleotides line up with TRBD2. The CDR3 contains 14 residues. V was pared by 4 bases and J by 11 bases, with 8 bases of the junction left unmatched. CDR1 and CDR2 (germline): SEHNR, FQNEAQ (reference sequence). The CDR3 coding sequence is TGTGCCAGCAGCTCCCAAGGACTAGCGGGAACACAGTACTTC. Its protein product is CASSSQGLAGTQYF.

The rearrangement uses TRBV7-7 and TRBJ2-5, with TRBD2 matching over 9 bases. CDR3 length: 13 residues. The V and J ends lost 4 bases and 5 bases, in that order; junction bases with no gene match: 2. CDR1 and CDR2 (germline): SSHAT, FNYEAQ (reference sequence). CDR3: CASSSTSGETQYF. The CDR3 nucleotides read TGTGCCAGCAGCTCAACTAGCGGGGAGACCCAGTACTTC.

The chain combines TRBV10-3 with TRBJ1-2, with D perhaps TRBD1 (5 bases). This CDR3 comprises 16 residues. Germline V gives CDR1 ENHRY, CDR2 SYGVKD. Trimming stripped 0 bases from V and 0 bases from J, with 11 bases between. The CDR3 protein is CAISESPQGTNYGYTF. The CDR3 DNA follows: TGTGCCATCAGTGAGTCGCCCCAGGGCACTAACTATGGCTACACCTTC.

The chain joins TRBV30 to TRBJ2-3; 7 bases are shared with TRBD1. The germline gives CDR1 GTSNPN, CDR2 SVGIG (reference sequence). After removal of 0 bases from V and 0 bases from J, the junction contained 15 bases not matched to a gene. The length of the CDR3 is 19 residues. CDR3 in DNA: TGTGCCTGGAGTGTAACGAGGGGGCTAGCTAAGGCTAGCACAGATACGCAGTATTTT. Translation gives CAWSVTRGLAKASTDTQYF.

The V call is TRBV2, the J call TRBJ2-3; D unresolved. The V end was cut by 6 bases, the J end by 4 bases, with 14 bases between. The germline V gene has CDR1 SNHLY and CDR2 FYNNEI. The CDR3 sequence is 14 residues long. CDR3 in DNA: TGTGCCAGCAGGGAACTCCTATCCCCAGATACGCAGTATTTT. It codes for CASRELLSPDTQYF.

V is TRBV4-1 and J is TRBJ2-1, with 12 positions matching TRBD2. CDR1 is MGHRA and CDR2 is YSYEKL in the germline V gene. The CDR3 consists of 17 residues. After removal of 0 bases from V and 7 bases from J, the junction contained 7 bases not matched to a gene. CDR3 loop: CASSQDRTSGILNEQFF. The CDR3 DNA reads TGCGCCAGCAGCCAAGATCGGACTAGCGGGATTTTGAATGAGCAGTTCTTC.

The J gene is TRBJ1-2, the V gene TRBV15, with D maybe TRBD1 (5 bases). The CDR3 is 15 residues long. Germline lookup yields CDR1 LNHNV and CDR2 YYDKDF (reference sequence). V gave up 0 bases and J gave up 3 bases, with 11 bases separating them. CDR3: CATSRDLGVHYGYTF. The CDR3 bases are TGTGCCACCAGCAGAGATCTAGGGGTCCACTATGGCTACACCTTC.

This clone was recorded a few times. This sequence joins TRBV6-1 and TRBJ2-1, with D possibly matching TRBD2 (6 bases). From germline, CDR1 is MNHNS and CDR2 SASEGT. This CDR3 is built from 14 residues. Trimming removed 1 base at V and 6 bases at J, with 10 bases between. Here the CDR3 DNA reads TGTGCCAGCAGTGAAGTAGGGACTGCCAATGAGCAGTTCTTC. Amino acid sequence: CASSEVGTANEQFF.

This clone showed up just once. The gene calls are TRBV9 and TRBJ1-5, with 7 bases that match TRBD1. The V gene end was trimmed by 5 bases and the J gene end by 6 bases; junction bases not matched to a gene: 8. The CDR3 has 14 residues. Germline V CDR1 and CDR2: SGDLS, YYNGEE. The chain's CDR3 is CASSASTGAQPQHF. CDR3 coding DNA: TGTGCCAGCAGTGCCTCAACAGGGGCTCAGCCCCAGCATTTT.

The chain uses TRBV4-2 and TRBJ2-5, with D possibly TRBD1 on 6 matching bases. The germline V gene encodes CDR1 LGHNA and CDR2 YNFKEQ. Trimming took off 5 bases at V and 9 bases at J, with 19 bases between the two ends. The CDR3 runs to 14 residues. The CDR3 nucleotides read TGTGCCAGCAGCGACCGACAGGTCCTTAGGGCCCAGTACTTC. Translating gives CASSDRQVLRAQYF.

This rearrangement joins TRBV7-9 to TRBJ2-4; 12 bases are a match to TRBD2. V shed 0 bases, J shed 8 bases, and the junction held 5 bases outside the gene matches. The CDR3 has 16 residues. The germline gives CDR1 SEHNR, CDR2 FQNEAQ (reference sequence). The CDR3 bases are TGTGCCAGCAGCTTAGCACTAGCGGGAGGAAGACACATTCAGTACTTC. Protein sequence: CASSLALAGGRHIQYF. Using reference TRBV7-9 and TRBJ2-4 for the parts outside the CDR3, the full variable domain is DTGVSQNPRHKITKRGQNVTFRCDPISEHNRLYWYRQTLGQGPEFLTYFQNEAQLEKSRLLSDRFSAERPKGSFSTLEIQRTEQGDSAMYLCASSLALAGGRHIQYFGAGTRLSVL.